The subject of this entry is one T cell receptor (beta chain). This sample is part of a study of blood T cell repertoires in COVID-19. Study-wide background: PBMCs, B-cell-depleted T cells, or T cells provided the cDNA or gDNA that made up the material.

Clones were read by immunoSEQ multiplex PCR, and TCRdb kept only the in-frame ones, dropping some. The sample carries approximately 160,000 clones, roughly 71% recorded once. This clonotype was obtained from an elderly woman with acute or convalescent COVID-19. Specimen: peripheral blood.

Written as DNA, the CDR3 is TGTGCCAGCAGCTCGACATCCATGGGACAATTCAATGAAAAACTGTTTTTT. Translated: CASSSTSMGQFNEKLFF. The chain carries TRBV11-2 and TRBJ1-4; D might be TRBD1 (6 bases). The germline gives CDR1 SGHAT, CDR2 FQNNGV. Deletions cut 4 bases from V and 5 bases from J, with 20 bases between. The CDR3 runs to 17 residues.